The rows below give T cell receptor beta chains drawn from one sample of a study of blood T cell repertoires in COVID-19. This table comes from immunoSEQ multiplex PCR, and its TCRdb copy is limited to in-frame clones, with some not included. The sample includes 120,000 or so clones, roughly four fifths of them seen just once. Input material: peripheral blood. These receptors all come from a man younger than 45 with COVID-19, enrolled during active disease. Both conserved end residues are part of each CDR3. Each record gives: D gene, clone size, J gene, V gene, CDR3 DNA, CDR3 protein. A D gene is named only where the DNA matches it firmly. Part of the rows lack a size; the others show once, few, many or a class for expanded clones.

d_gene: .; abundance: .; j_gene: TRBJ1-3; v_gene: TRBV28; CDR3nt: TGTGCCAGCAGTTTGGTACAGAGCTCTGGAAACACCATATATTTT; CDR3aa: CASSLVQSSGNTIYF
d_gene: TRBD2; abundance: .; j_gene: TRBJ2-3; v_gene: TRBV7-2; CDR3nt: TGTGCCAGCAGCCCGACTAGCGGGTCTGCAGATACGCAGTATTTT; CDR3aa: CASSPTSGSADTQYF
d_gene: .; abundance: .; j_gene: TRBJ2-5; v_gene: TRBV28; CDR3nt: TGTGCCAGCAGTCTTCGGTTCCTCAGGGGAGAGAAGACCCAGTACTTC; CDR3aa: CASSLRFLRGEKTQYF
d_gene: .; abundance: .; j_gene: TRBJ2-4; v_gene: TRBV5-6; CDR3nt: TGTGCCAGCAGCTTAGGTACAGGTATAGCCAAAAACATTCAGTACTTC; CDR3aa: CASSLGTGIAKNIQYF
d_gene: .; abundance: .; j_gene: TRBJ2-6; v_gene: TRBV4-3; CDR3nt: TGCGCCAGCAGCCAAGTAGGGACTGGTGGGGCCAACGTCCTGACTTTC; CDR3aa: CASSQVGTGGANVLTF
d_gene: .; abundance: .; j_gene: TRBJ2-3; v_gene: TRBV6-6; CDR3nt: TGTGCCAGCATAATCGGGACTTCACCAAGAGATACGCAGTATTTT; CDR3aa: CASIIGTSPRDTQYF
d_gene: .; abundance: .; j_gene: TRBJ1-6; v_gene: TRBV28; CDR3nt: TGTGCCAGCAGTTTAGGAGGACTCTATAATTCACCCCTCCACTTT; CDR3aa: CASSLGGLYNSPLHF
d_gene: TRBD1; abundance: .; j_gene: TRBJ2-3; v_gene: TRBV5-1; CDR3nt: TGCGCCAGCAGCCCTGGACAGGGGACAGATACGCAGTATTTT; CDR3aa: CASSPGQGTDTQYF
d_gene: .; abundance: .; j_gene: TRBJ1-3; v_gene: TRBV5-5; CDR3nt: TGTGCCAGCAGCCCCCCGACAGCTGGAAACACCATATATTTT; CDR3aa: CASSPPTAGNTIYF
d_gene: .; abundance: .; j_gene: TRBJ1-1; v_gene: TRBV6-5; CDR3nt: TGTGCCAGCAAACAACAACCCCACACTGAAGCTTTCTTT; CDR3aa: CASKQQPHTEAFF
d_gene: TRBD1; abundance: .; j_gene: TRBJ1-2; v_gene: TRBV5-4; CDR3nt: TGTGCCAGCAGCTCCGACCCGGACAGGGTCTATGGCTACACCTTC; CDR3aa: CASSSDPDRVYGYTF
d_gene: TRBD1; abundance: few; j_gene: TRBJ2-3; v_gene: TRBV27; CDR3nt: TGTGCCAGCATGGGGGCAGGGGGTTTCCCAGATACGCAGTATTTT; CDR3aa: CASMGAGGFPDTQYF
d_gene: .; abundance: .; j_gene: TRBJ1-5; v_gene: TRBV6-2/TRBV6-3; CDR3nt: TGTGCCAGCAGCCCCTGGGAAGACTATAGCAATCAGCCCCAGCATTTT; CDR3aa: CASSPWEDYSNQPQHF
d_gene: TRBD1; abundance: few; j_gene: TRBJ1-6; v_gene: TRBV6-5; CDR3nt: TGTGCCAGCAGTTACTCAGCGGACAGGGGGAGAGGGCCCCTCCACTTT; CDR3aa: CASSYSADRGRGPLHF
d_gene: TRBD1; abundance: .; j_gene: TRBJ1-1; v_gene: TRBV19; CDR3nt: TGTGCCAGTAGCCGACAGGGGAGTTTGATGGCTGAAGCTTTCTTT; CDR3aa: CASSRQGSLMAEAFF
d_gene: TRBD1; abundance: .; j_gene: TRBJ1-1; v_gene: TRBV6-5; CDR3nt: TGTGCCAGCAGTTACCAGGGGGTCGGCAGAGAAGCTTTCTTT; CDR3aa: CASSYQGVGREAFF
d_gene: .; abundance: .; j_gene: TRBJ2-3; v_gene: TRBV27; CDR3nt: TGTGCCAGCAGTTCCCAGGGTAGAGATACGCAGTATTTT; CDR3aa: CASSSQGRDTQYF
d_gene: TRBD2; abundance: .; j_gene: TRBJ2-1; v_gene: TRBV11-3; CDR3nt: TGTGCCAGCAGCTTACCAGGACTAGCGGGAGGGAATGAGCAGTTCTTC; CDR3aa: CASSLPGLAGGNEQFF
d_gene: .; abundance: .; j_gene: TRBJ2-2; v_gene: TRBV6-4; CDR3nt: TGTGCCAGCAGTGCCATGTTGAACACCGGGGAGCTGTTTTTT; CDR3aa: CASSAMLNTGELFF
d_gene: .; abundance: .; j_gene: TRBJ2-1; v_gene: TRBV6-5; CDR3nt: TGTGCCAGCAGTTACACGGGTGCCCCCTACAATGAGCAGTTCTTC; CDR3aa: CASSYTGAPYNEQFF
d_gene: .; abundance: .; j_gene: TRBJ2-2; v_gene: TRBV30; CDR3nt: TGTGCCTGGAGTCCAGACATGGCCGGGGAGCTGTTTTTT; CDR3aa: CAWSPDMAGELFF
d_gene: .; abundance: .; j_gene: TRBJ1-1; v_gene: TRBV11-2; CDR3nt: TGTGCCAGCAGCTTAGACCTCCCGGGGGTGAACACTGAAGCTTTCTTT; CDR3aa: CASSLDLPGVNTEAFF
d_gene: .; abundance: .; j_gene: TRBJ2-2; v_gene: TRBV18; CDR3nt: TGTGCCAGCTCACCACCGGGACTCCCAGCGAACACCGGGGAGCTGTTTTTT; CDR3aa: CASSPPGLPANTGELFF
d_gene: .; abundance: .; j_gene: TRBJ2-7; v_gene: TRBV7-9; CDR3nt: TGTGCCAGCAGCTTCGAGGGTAACGAGCAGTACTTC; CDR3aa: CASSFEGNEQYF
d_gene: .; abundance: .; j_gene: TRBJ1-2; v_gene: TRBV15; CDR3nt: TGTGCCACCAGCAGAGATACTAGTACAGTCTATGGCTACACCTTC; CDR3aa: CATSRDTSTVYGYTF